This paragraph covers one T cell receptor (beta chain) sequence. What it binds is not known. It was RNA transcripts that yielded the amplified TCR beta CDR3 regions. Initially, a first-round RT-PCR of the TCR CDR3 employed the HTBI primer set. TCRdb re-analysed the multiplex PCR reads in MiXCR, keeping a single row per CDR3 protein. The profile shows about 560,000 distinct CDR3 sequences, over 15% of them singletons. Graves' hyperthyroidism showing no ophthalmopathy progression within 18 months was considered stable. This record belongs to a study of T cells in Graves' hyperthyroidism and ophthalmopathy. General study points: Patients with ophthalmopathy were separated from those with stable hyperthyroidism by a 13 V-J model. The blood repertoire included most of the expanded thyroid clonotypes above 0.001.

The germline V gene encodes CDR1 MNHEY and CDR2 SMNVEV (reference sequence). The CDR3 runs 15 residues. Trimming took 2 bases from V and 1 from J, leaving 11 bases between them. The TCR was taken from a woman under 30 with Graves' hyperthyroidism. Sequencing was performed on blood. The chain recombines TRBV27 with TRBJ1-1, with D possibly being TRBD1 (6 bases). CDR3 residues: CASSLLRQENTEAFF. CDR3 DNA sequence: TGTGCCAGCAGTTTACTCCGACAGGAGAACACTGAAGCTTTCTTT.